This entry lists 6 T cell receptor beta chains sequenced from one sample in a study of blood T cell repertoires in COVID-19. Assay used: immunoSEQ multiplex PCR; TCRdb lists only in-frame clones, some missing. The data show around 39,000 clones, more than 80% seen once. The sample comprised peripheral blood. Source of these receptors: a woman in her 70s with acute or convalescent COVID-19.

This clone has a single count. The chain recombines TRBV28 with TRBJ2-7; D is perhaps TRBD2 (6 bases). The CDR3 consists of 12 residues. CDR1 and CDR2 from the germline V gene are MDHEN and SYDVKM. V lost 6 bases and J 2 bases, leaving 8 bases between the germline ends. The CDR3 sequence is CASRAGPYEQYF. As DNA, the CDR3 is TGTGCCAGCAGAGCGGGCCCCTACGAGCAGTACTTC.

V gene TRBV6-5 combines with J gene TRBJ2-5; possibly TRBD2 for D (6 bases). Germline V lookup: CDR1 MNHEY, CDR2 SVGAGI. CDR3 length: 16 amino acids. Trimming removed 0 bases from V and 5 bases from J, with 16 bases in between. The CDR3 here is CASSYSSWTKSETQYF. CDR3 DNA: TGTGCCAGCAGTTACTCGAGTTGGACTAAAAGCGAGACCCAGTACTTC.

The rearrangement uses TRBV14 and TRBJ1-3; D is unresolved. V gave up 5 bases and J gave up 2 bases, with 13 bases separating them. The CDR3 runs to 15 residues. Germline CDR1 SGHDN, CDR2 FVKESK. For the CDR3, the DNA is TGTGCCAGCAGCGAGTTTCGTGGGCCTGGAAACACCATATATTTT. It encodes CASSEFRGPGNTIYF.

This clone showed up just once. The genes are TRBV7-2 and TRBJ1-1, with no clear D. The CDR3 length is 14 residues. The germline V gene has CDR1 SGHTA and CDR2 FQGNSA. V was shortened by 1 base and J by 5 bases, with 11 bases between the two germline ends. The DNA of the CDR3 is TGTGCCAGCAGCTTAGAAGGAGGGAGAACTGAAGCTTTCTTT. Encoded protein: CASSLEGGRTEAFF.

The genes are TRBV19 and TRBJ1-1; TRBD1 agrees at 7 bases. The CDR3 runs to 15 residues. Trimming removed 1 base from V and 1 base from J; junction bases left unmatched: 3. Germline V gene lookup returns CDR1 LNHDA and CDR2 SQIVND (reference sequence). CDR3 bases: TGTGCCAGTAGTATAGTCTGGACAGGGAACACTGAAGCTTTCTTT. This sequence encodes CASSIVWTGNTEAFF.

Only a few counts were recorded for this clone. V usage is TRBV10-2 and J usage is TRBJ1-3; the match to TRBD1 covers 8 bases. The CDR3 contains 15 residues. V lost 2 bases and J lost 2; bases outside the gene matches: 2. Germline CDR1 WSHSY, CDR2 SAAADI. The chain's CDR3 is CASSETDRAGNTIYF. CDR3 nucleotides: TGCGCCAGCAGTGAGACGGACAGGGCTGGAAACACCATATATTTT.